This T cell receptor beta chain emerged from a study of blood T cell repertoires in COVID-19. Sequencing was performed with immunoSEQ multiplex PCR; in TCRdb, only in-frame clones are kept and a portion is missing. The sample includes 25,000 to 30,000 clones, nearly 90% seen only once; the top ten take roughly 9.8%. Sequenced: peripheral blood. The receptor comes from a human donor in a cohort sampled during active COVID-19.

CDR3 residues: CASSSSGMNIQYF. DNA of the CDR3: TGTGCCAGTAGTAGTTCAGGGATGAACATTCAGTACTTC. The chain joins TRBV19 to TRBJ2-4; perhaps TRBD1 as D (5 bases). The germline V and J ends were trimmed by 4 bases and 7 bases, with 11 bases remaining between them. CDR1 and CDR2 (germline): LNHDA, SQIVND (reference sequence). The CDR3 has 13 amino acids.